This TCR beta chain was observed in a study of chemoradiotherapy in HPV16-positive cancers (dated by TCRdb to the early 2020s). Describing the broader study: Functional T-cell assays on cells from a couple of HPV16-positive patients defined candidate HPV-specific T-cell clones and common TCR motifs. Whether T-cell immunity against the HPV oncoproteins E6 and E7 changes during chemoradiotherapy and whether survival is affected by this immunity were examined in the study. Next, the candidate HPV-specific TCRs and motifs were followed in TCR repertoires from about 90 patients with HPV-related cancers. The full study reports these points: The functional definition of HPV-specific T cells came from only two HPV16-positive patients, and the survival association was reported for HPV16-positive patients. Expansion of candidate HPV-specific clones and E7-related TCR motifs was observed in the tumor microenvironment during treatment, whereas no such expansion was observed for non-HPV-specific T cells. In HPV16-positive patients, expansion of HPV-responsive T cells during chemoradiotherapy was found to be associated with improved recurrence-free survival.

In the germline V gene (reference sequence), CDR1 corresponds to GTSNPN and CDR2 to SVGIG. There are 16 amino acids in the CDR3, from cysteine to phenylalanine inclusive. Of all the DNA, just the CDR3 is kept, 48 bases in frame from base 1. The junction shows trimming of 4 bases on V and 1 base on J, and the gene matches do not reach 11 bases of it. This clone occurred a few times. Its antigen target is currently unknown. No much larger clonotype is one base removed from it; base qualities were not supplied. Library method: the immunoSEQ multiplex PCR assay. In its TCRdb copy, this immuneACCESS table keeps in-frame sequences only and misses some clones. Where compared with another copy, unresolved V genes explain less than half of these, and the others have no known cause. The sample table shows about 66,000 clones, and 88% are seen once. The ten largest clones capture more than 3.5% of the sample.

Repertoires were sampled repeatedly over the course of chemoradiotherapy, so clonal expansion could be followed in the tumor microenvironment. The chain couples TRBV30 to TRBJ2-7; 9 junctional bases match TRBD1. The sequence was obtained from a human donor with HPV-associated anogenital cancer. Sequenced material: blood, taken from a patient who underwent chemoradiotherapy. This receptor has the CDR3 CAWNPPGQGFSYEQYF. The sequenced DNA: TGTGCCTGGAATCCACCGGGACAGGGCTTTTCCTACGAGCAGTACTTC.